The 21 T cell receptor beta chains reported below all come from one sample, sequenced in a study of CD8+ T cells in alopecia areata (dated by TCRdb to the late 2010s). Receptor libraries were prepared by the immunoSEQ multiplex PCR assay. For TCR sequencing, RNA was extracted from every sample and reverse transcribed into cDNA to serve as template. Imported from immuneACCESS, the table was reduced by TCRdb to in-frame sequences with V and J called. These copies leave out some clones; in studies compared against another copy, an unresolved V gene accounts for under half, and the cause of the remainder is not known. The sample table lists about 110,000 clones, 50% to 60% of them with a count of one. The ten largest clones add up to roughly 25% of the sample. Sequenced material: NKG2D-low CD8+ T cells sorted from blood. This specimen's cell subset or site label, interpreted: sorted CD8+ NKG2D-low blood T cells. These TCRs come from a human donor with alopecia areata.

CDR3 DNA: TGTGCCAGCAGCCTACGGGGTGTCGGGACCCAGTACTTC. Encoded protein: CASSLRGVGTQYF. This chain links TRBV27 with TRBJ2-5; the D gene is possibly TRBD2 (5 bases). Germline V lookup: CDR1 MNHEY, CDR2 SMNVEV (reference sequence). The CDR3 consists of 13 residues. The V and J ends lost 6 bases and 7 bases respectively, with 15 bases between them.

In this sample, this clone turned up a few times. The chain carries TRBV7-9 and TRBJ2-3; D may be TRBD2 (6 bases). The V end was cut by 2 bases, the J end by 6 bases, with 15 bases between. The CDR3 is 15 residues long. Germline assignment: CDR1 SEHNR and CDR2 FQNEAQ (reference sequence). The CDR3: CASSLSLGGSDTQYF. In DNA, the CDR3 is TGTGCCAGCAGCTTATCTTTGGGAGGATCTGATACGCAGTATTTT.

This chain connects TRBV5-6 to TRBJ2-1; 9 nucleotides match TRBD2. The germline V gene encodes CDR1 SGHDT and CDR2 YYEEEE. The CDR3 spans 16 residues. V gave up 5 bases and J gave up 10 bases; unmatched junction bases: 16. In DNA form, the CDR3 reads TGTGCCAGCAGACCAGCCCCGGGACTAGCAGCTATAGAGCAGTTCTTC. Translating gives CASRPAPGLAAIEQFF.

This clone has only a few counts. The chain uses TRBV29-1 and TRBJ2-6; possible D gene TRBD2, 6 bases. Germline CDR1 reads SQVTM; CDR2 reads ANQGSEA. Trimming removed 4 bases from V and 2 bases from J, with 15 bases in between. The CDR3 extends over 16 amino acids. The chain's CDR3 is CSVGGRDLAGANVLTF. Written as DNA, the CDR3 is TGCAGCGTTGGGGGACGGGACTTGGCTGGGGCCAACGTCCTGACTTTC.

V is TRBV4-1 and J is TRBJ2-7; TRBD2 matches at 7 bases. The germline V gene has CDR1 MGHRA and CDR2 YSYEKL. J gave up 3 bases and V 3 bases, and 8 bases lay outside the gene matches. This CDR3 comprises 15 residues. In DNA, the CDR3 is TGCGCCAGCAGCCAGGGGTTTGGGAGGGACTACGAGCAGTACTTC. It codes for CASSQGFGRDYEQYF.

The J gene is TRBJ2-7, the V gene TRBV28, with D perhaps TRBD1 (5 bases). The V gene lost 3 bases and the J gene lost 7 bases, with 13 bases spanning the gap. Germline V lookup: CDR1 MDHEN, CDR2 SYDVKM. The CDR3 totals 13 residues. The CDR3, as DNA: TGTGCCAGCAGTTTTGGGGCGCCGGCAGAGCAGTACTTC. It codes for CASSFGAPAEQYF.

This clone was counted a single time. An end of the junction differs from the germline gene, which may be a read error. The J gene is TRBJ2-4, the V gene TRBV11-2; TRBD1 agrees at 9 bases. The CDR3 is 13 residues long. Germline V lookup: CDR1 SGHAT, CDR2 FQNNGV. For the CDR3, the DNA is TGTGCCAGCAGCCCAGGGACAGGGTTTCACCTGGACTTC. Protein: CASSPGTGFHLDF.

The chain is built from TRBV28 and TRBJ2-3; D might be TRBD1 or TRBD2, each matching 5 bases. This CDR3 contains 14 residues. V was trimmed by 6 bases and J by 6 bases, leaving 16 bases between them. Germline V gene sequence: CDR1 MDHEN, CDR2 SYDVKM. The chain's CDR3 is CASRFPGPADTQYF. CDR3 in DNA: TGTGCCAGCAGATTTCCGGGACCCGCGGATACGCAGTATTTT.

The table lists this clone with a few counts. The gene calls are TRBV9 and TRBJ1-1; D uncertain. V lost 0 bases, J lost 0 bases, and 6 bases lay in between. The germline gives CDR1 SGDLS, CDR2 YYNGEE. This CDR3 comprises 14 residues. The CDR3 nucleotides read TGTGCCAGCAGCGTAGCGGAGGTGAACACTGAAGCTTTCTTT. Protein sequence: CASSVAEVNTEAFF.

The chain joins TRBV9 to TRBJ2-6; 9 bases agree with TRBD1. The CDR3 is 15 residues long. The germline gives CDR1 SGDLS, CDR2 YYNGEE. The V segment lost 6 bases and the J segment 4 bases; nucleotides outside the gene matches: 5. Written as DNA, the CDR3 is TGTGCCAGCACCATACAGGGGGCCGGGGCCAACGTCCTGACTTTC. It translates to CASTIQGAGANVLTF.

This clone turned up a few times. The chain is built from TRBV28 and TRBJ2-1; tentative D call: TRBD2 (6 bases). The germline V and J ends were trimmed by 10 bases and 5 bases, with 21 bases remaining between them. The germline CDR1 and CDR2 sequences are MDHEN and SYDVKM. The CDR3 totals 15 residues. CDR3 in DNA: TGTGCCACCAACTCCGGGACTCGGACAAACAATGAGCAGTTCTTC. Amino acids: CATNSGTRTNNEQFF.

The chain couples TRBV30 to TRBJ2-1; 10 bases agree with TRBD1. The junction had 3 bases not matched to a gene; V was cut back by 0 bases and J by 7 bases. This CDR3 contains 14 residues. In germline, CDR1 is GTSNPN, CDR2 SVGIG (reference sequence). CDR3 DNA sequence: TGTGCCTGGAGTGTCCGGGACAGGGGAAATGAGCAGTTCTTC. The encoded protein is CAWSVRDRGNEQFF.

The rearrangement joins TRBV19 to TRBJ2-1; 7 nucleotides match TRBD1. V trimming: 8 bases; J trimming: 5 bases; junction bases outside the gene matches: 0. CDR3 length equals 11 residues. The germline V gene has CDR1 LNHDA and CDR2 SQIVND (reference sequence). CDR3 DNA: TGTGCCAGTGACAGGGACAATGAGCAGTTCTTC. Residues: CASDRDNEQFF.

The rearrangement links TRBV28 to TRBJ2-7; 9 bases map to TRBD2. CDR1 is MDHEN and CDR2 is SYDVKM in the germline V gene. The CDR3 sequence is 13 residues long. The junction had 3 bases not matched to a gene; V was cut back by 6 bases and J by 3 bases. CDR3 sequence (DNA): TGTGCCAGCAGGGGGACTAGCAGCTACGAGCAGTACTTC. It yields the protein CASRGTSSYEQYF.

This clone was seen just once. The chain joins TRBV28 to TRBJ1-1; TRBD1 matches 9 bases. With 6 bases clipped from V and 1 base from J, the junction kept 12 bases outside the gene matches. The CDR3 has 17 residues. Looked up from germline, CDR1 is MDHEN and CDR2 is SYDVKM. CDR3 sequence: CASSQIGQGLQNTEAFF. DNA for the CDR3: TGTGCCAGCAGCCAAATTGGACAGGGGCTGCAGAACACTGAAGCTTTCTTT.

A few counts support this clone. This chain links TRBV29-1 with TRBJ2-2; the D gene is possibly TRBD2 (5 bases). V was pared by 2 bases and J by 3 bases, with 7 bases between. The CDR3 covers 13 residues. Germline values: CDR1 SQVTM, CDR2 ANQGSEA. The CDR3 sequence: CSVELDYTGELFF. The CDR3 DNA sequence: TGCAGCGTTGAATTGGACTACACCGGGGAGCTGTTTTTT.

The rearrangement joins TRBV7-9 to TRBJ2-4; a possible D gene is TRBD1 (5 bases). This CDR3 has 13 amino acids. Germline CDR1 is SEHNR and CDR2 is FQNEAQ (reference sequence). The ends were cut back, 10 bases at V and 7 bases at J, with 17 bases in the middle. CDR3 in amino acids: CAIDVREANIQYF. The CDR3 coding sequence is TGTGCCATCGACGTCAGGGAAGCGAACATTCAGTACTTC. Supplemented by reference TRBV7-9 and TRBJ2-4, the full variable domain reads DTGVSQNPRHKITKRGQNVTFRCDPISEHNRLYWYRQTLGQGPEFLTYFQNEAQLEKSRLLSDRFSAERPKGSFSTLEIQRTEQGDSAMYLCAIDVREANIQYFGAGTRLSVL.

This clone has just a few counts. V usage is TRBV5-1 and J usage is TRBJ2-3; D perhaps matches TRBD2 (5 bases). The CDR3 has 15 residues. V lost 4 bases and J 0 bases, leaving 12 bases between the germline ends. Germline V lookup: CDR1 SGHRS, CDR2 YFSETQ. The CDR3 is CASSRTPPSTDTQYF. CDR3 DNA: TGCGCCAGCAGCAGGACTCCCCCTAGCACAGATACGCAGTATTTT.

The chain has TRBV9 and TRBJ2-1; 7 bases agree with TRBD2. The germline V gene has CDR1 SGDLS and CDR2 YYNGEE. The CDR3 sequence is 15 residues long. V was pared by 0 bases and J by 4 bases, with 4 bases of the junction left unmatched. CDR3 nucleotide sequence: TGTGCCAGCAGCGTAGAGACTAGCTTATACAATGAGCAGTTCTTC. Amino acids: CASSVETSLYNEQFF.

The chain is built from TRBV5-1 and TRBJ2-1; 12 nucleotides agree with TRBD1. V was clipped by 3 bases and J by 8 bases; unmatched bases: 6. The V gene's germline CDR1 is SGHRS and CDR2 YFSETQ. The CDR3 covers 15 residues. This CDR3 is CASSSGTGGLDEQFF. In nucleotides, the CDR3 is TGCGCCAGCAGCTCCGGGACAGGGGGCTTGGATGAGCAGTTCTTC.

The chain recombines TRBV7-9 with TRBJ2-7; D gene unclear. Germline CDR1 is SEHNR and CDR2 is FQNEAQ (reference sequence). This CDR3 has 12 amino acids. Deletions cut 5 bases from V and 2 bases from J, with 7 bases between. CDR3 in amino acids: CASSAKPYEQYF. The CDR3 DNA reads TGTGCCAGCAGCGCCAAACCCTACGAGCAGTACTTC.